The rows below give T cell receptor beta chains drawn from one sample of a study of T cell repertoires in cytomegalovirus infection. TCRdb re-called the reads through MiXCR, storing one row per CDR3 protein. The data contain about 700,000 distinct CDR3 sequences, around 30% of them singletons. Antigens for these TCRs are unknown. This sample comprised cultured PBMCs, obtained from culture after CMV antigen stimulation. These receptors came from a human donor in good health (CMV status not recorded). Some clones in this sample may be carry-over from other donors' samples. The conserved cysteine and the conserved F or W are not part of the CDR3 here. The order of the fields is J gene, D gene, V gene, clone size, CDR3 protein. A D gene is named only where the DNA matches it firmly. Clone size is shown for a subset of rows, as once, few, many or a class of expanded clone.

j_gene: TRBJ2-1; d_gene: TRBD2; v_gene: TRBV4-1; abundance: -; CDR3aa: ASSHGRLARINNEQF
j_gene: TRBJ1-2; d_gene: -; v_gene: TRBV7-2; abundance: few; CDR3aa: ASNLNGDGYT
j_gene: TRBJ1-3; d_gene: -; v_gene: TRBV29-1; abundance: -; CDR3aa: SVAWTVGVSGNTIY
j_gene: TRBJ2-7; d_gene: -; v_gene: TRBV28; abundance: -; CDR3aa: ASSLAGRNEQY
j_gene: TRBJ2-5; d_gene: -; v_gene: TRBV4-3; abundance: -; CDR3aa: ASSQDPTRYQETQY
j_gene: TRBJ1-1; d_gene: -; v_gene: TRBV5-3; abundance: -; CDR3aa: ASSLDQYANTEAF
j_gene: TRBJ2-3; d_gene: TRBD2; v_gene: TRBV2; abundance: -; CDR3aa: ARGILAGAPDTQY
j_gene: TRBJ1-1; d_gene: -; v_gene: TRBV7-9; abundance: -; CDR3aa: ASRAEGRTEAF
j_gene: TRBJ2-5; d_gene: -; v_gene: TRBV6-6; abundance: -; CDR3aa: ASSPQGGWETQY
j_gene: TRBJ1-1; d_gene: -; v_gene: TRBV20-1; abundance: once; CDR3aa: SASDRSTNTEAF
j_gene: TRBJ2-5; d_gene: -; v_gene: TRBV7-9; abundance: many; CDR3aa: ASTLSVTKETQY
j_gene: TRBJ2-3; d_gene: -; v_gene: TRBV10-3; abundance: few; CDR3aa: AISESPLLPTDTQY
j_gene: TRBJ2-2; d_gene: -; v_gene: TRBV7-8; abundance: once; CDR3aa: ASSPGGGSNTGELF
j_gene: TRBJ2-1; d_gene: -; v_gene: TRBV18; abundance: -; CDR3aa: ASSPRQDNEQF
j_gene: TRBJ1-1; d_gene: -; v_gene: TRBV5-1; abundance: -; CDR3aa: ASSLSTPNTEAF
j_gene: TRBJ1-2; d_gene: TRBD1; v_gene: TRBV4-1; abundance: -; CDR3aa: ASSQTRDRYYGYT
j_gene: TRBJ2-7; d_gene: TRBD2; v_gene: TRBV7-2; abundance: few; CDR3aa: ASAPPLAGGPSA